This T cell receptor (beta chain) is drawn from a study of blood T cell repertoires in COVID-19. Sequenced by immunoSEQ multiplex PCR; TCRdb stores in-frame clones only, minus some. The sample consists of roughly 240,000 clones, about 87% of them appearing once. V lost 2 bases to trimming and J lost 2 bases, with 4 bases between them. The germline gives CDR1 SNHLY, CDR2 FYNNEI. The CDR3 extends over 13 amino acids. J is TRBJ1-3 and V is TRBV2; D gene ambiguous. The sequence was collected from a middle-aged man who had been exposed to COVID-19. The specimen sequenced was PBMCs or T cells enriched from blood (not recorded which). The CDR3 protein is CASSESPGNTIYF. The CDR3 DNA reads as TGTGCCAGCAGTGAATCTCCTGGAAACACCATATATTTT.